This is a list of T cell receptor beta chains from one sample in a study of cytomegalovirus exposure and HLA in healthy donors. Using immunoSEQ multiplex PCR, the repertoire was profiled, and TCRdb retains in-frame clones only, with some absent. The sample lists roughly 250,000 clones, around 90% occurring once. The specimen sequenced was PBMCs. All receptors derive from a woman aged 18 to 35 in good health and CMV-seronegative. CDR3s include the opening cysteine and the closing phenylalanine or tryptophan. D genes are given only for firm matches. Clone size is stated in some rows and not others, as once, few, many or a class when expanded.

v_call	j_call	d_call	clone_size	cdr3_aa	cdr3_nt
TRBV6-1	TRBJ2-1	TRBD1	.	CASSETGGAELDEQFF	TGTGCCAGCAGTGAAACAGGGGGCGCTGAGTTGGATGAGCAGTTCTTC
TRBV6-4	TRBJ1-6	TRBD1	.	CASSVGGGSPLHF	TGTGCCAGCAGTGTAGGGGGCGGCTCACCCCTCCACTTT
TRBV27	TRBJ2-3	.	.	CASSLSEGADTQYF	TGTGCCAGCAGTTTATCGGAGGGCGCAGATACGCAGTATTTT
TRBV28	TRBJ2-7	.	.	CASSLKGVGAPQYF	TGTGCCAGCAGTTTAAAAGGTGTGGGGGCGCCGCAGTACTTC
TRBV4-1	TRBJ1-5	TRBD1	.	CASSQGRGTGDNQPQHF	TGCGCCAGCAGCCAAGGGCGTGGGACAGGGGATAATCAGCCCCAGCATTTT
TRBV28	TRBJ2-7	.	.	CASSLFASASEQYF	TGTGCCAGCAGTTTATTTGCTAGCGCCTCCGAGCAGTACTTC
TRBV25-1	TRBJ1-6	TRBD1	few	CASSEVSGGLPLHF	TGTGCCAGCAGTGAAGTTTCAGGGGGTTTACCCCTCCACTTT
TRBV9	TRBJ1-1	TRBD1	.	CASSVSGTGMNTEAFF	TGTGCCAGCAGCGTCTCCGGGACAGGGATGAACACTGAAGCTTTCTTT
TRBV28	TRBJ2-7	TRBD2	.	CASSTPSGPYEQYF	TGTGCCAGCAGTACCCCTAGCGGACCCTACGAGCAGTACTTC
TRBV30	TRBJ2-3	.	.	CAWHSPLELYTDTQYF	TGTGCCTGGCACTCCCCACTAGAACTTTACACAGATACGCAGTATTTT
TRBV11-2	TRBJ2-1	TRBD1	.	CASSLGPGTGDNEQFF	TGTGCCAGCAGCTTAGGTCCCGGGACAGGGGACAATGAGCAGTTCTTC
TRBV18	TRBJ2-1	.	.	CASSPTQRASRNEQFF	TGTGCCAGCTCACCAACCCAGCGGGCCTCTCGGAATGAGCAGTTCTTC
TRBV4-3	TRBJ2-7	TRBD2	.	CASSPGTSGLYEQYF	TGCGCCAGCAGCCCAGGGACTAGCGGGCTCTACGAGCAGTACTTC
TRBV27	TRBJ2-1	TRBD1	few	CASSLPTGTGVRYDEQFF	TGTGCCAGCAGTTTACCAACCGGGACAGGGGTTAGGTACGATGAGCAGTTCTTC
TRBV4-1	TRBJ2-2	.	.	CASSQGLHGELFF	TGCGCCAGCAGCCAAGGACTCCACGGGGAGCTGTTTTTT
TRBV7-9	TRBJ2-3	.	.	CASSSAHRTDTQYF	TGTGCCAGCAGCTCAGCTCATCGCACAGATACGCAGTATTTT
TRBV7-9	TRBJ2-3	.	.	CASSLGGNTDTQYF	TGTGCCAGCAGCCTAGGAGGAAACACAGATACGCAGTATTTT